This T cell receptor beta chain was recorded in a study of PD-1 and CTLA-4 blockade in melanoma. Sequencing was performed with immunoSEQ multiplex PCR; in TCRdb, only in-frame clones are kept and a portion is missing. The profile covers about 31,000 clones, with about 87% appearing a single time and approximately 6.4% taken by the ten largest. The CDR3 runs to 13 residues. Trimming removed 1 base from V and 8 bases from J, with 12 bases in between. Germline values: CDR1 SGHKS, CDR2 YYEKEE (reference sequence). This clonotype originated in a human donor with melanoma. The chain has TRBV5-5 and TRBJ1-1; no clear D gene. This material consisted of CD8+ T cells from peripheral blood, taken from a patient given anti-PD-1 treatment. The CDR3: CASSLWGSTEAFF. Here the CDR3 DNA reads TGTGCCAGCAGCTTGTGGGGATCTACCGAAGCTTTCTTT.